The next 8 T cell receptor beta chains were all read from a single sample in a study of cytomegalovirus exposure and HLA in healthy donors. The PCR had 60 Vbeta and 13 Jbeta primers. Sequencing used immunoSEQ multiplex PCR; TCRdb keeps in-frame clones, though not all of them. Of about 200,000 clones in the sample, 70% to 80% were seen once. The sequencing input was PBMCs. The receptors were gathered from a woman in her 30s in good health and CMV-seronegative.

CDR3 DNA sequence: TGTGCCAGCAGAGACGGGACAGTACTAGCCAAAAACATTCAGTACTTC. This codes for CASRDGTVLAKNIQYF. V and J are TRBV2 and TRBJ2-4; 7 nucleotides align to TRBD1. V gave up 6 bases and J gave up 0 bases; unmatched junction bases: 8. The CDR3 has 16 residues. The V gene's germline CDR1 is SNHLY and CDR2 FYNNEI.

V is TRBV5-1 and J is TRBJ1-5; D gene ambiguous. This CDR3 spans 16 amino acids. With 0 bases removed from V and 0 bases from J, the gap between germline ends came to 10 bases. CDR1 is SGHRS and CDR2 is YFSETQ in the germline V gene. DNA of the CDR3: TGCGCCAGCAGCTTGGAGCCCGCTAATAGCAATCAGCCCCAGCATTTT. Translated, it gives CASSLEPANSNQPQHF.

This chain uses TRBV27 with TRBJ2-1, with TRBD2 as a possible D gene (6 bases). Looked up from germline, CDR1 is MNHEY and CDR2 is SMNVEV (reference sequence). CDR3 length equals 15 residues. Trimming cost V 1 base and J 8 bases, with 15 bases left between them. For the CDR3, the DNA is TGTGCCAGCAGTTTATATGGCGGGATGACGCATGAGCAGTTCTTC. This gives the protein CASSLYGGMTHEQFF.

The chain recombines TRBV2 with TRBJ2-1; the match to TRBD2 covers 7 bases. The germline CDR1 and CDR2 sequences are SNHLY and FYNNEI. V shed 4 bases, J shed 4 bases, and the junction held 4 bases outside the gene matches. The length of the CDR3 is 14 residues. This CDR3 reads CASSGGRGYNEQFF. In DNA, the CDR3 is TGTGCCAGCAGTGGTGGGCGGGGGTACAATGAGCAGTTCTTC.

The CDR3 bases are TGTGCCAGCAGCTCTAGCCGCGGGAGGAATGAGCAGTTCTTC. It translates to CASSSSRGRNEQFF. The V and J genes are TRBV7-9 and TRBJ2-1; 8 bases line up with TRBD2. The CDR3 runs to 14 residues. With 4 bases clipped from V and 7 bases from J, the junction kept 6 bases outside the gene matches. Germline V lookup: CDR1 SEHNR, CDR2 FQNEAQ (reference sequence).

This clone turned up a few times. This could be a read error, since a much larger clone is one nucleotide away. This chain links TRBV4-1 with TRBJ2-7; 10 bases align to TRBD2. The ends lost 0 bases at V and 3 bases at J; junction bases unmatched: 14. The CDR3 has 19 amino acids. CDR1 MGHRA and CDR2 YSYEKL come from the germline V gene. CDR3 residues: CASSQEIELAGTFGYEQYF. The CDR3 region has the DNA TGCGCCAGCAGCCAAGAGATAGAACTAGCGGGGACGTTCGGCTACGAGCAGTACTTC.

The chain recombines TRBV5-1 with TRBJ2-7, with D possibly TRBD2 on 5 matching bases. V gave up 2 bases and J gave up 3 bases, with 12 bases separating them. Germline CDR1 and CDR2: SGHRS and YFSETQ. CDR3 length equals 14 residues. CDR3 residues: CASSFSGSIYEQYF. The DNA for the CDR3 is TGCGCCAGCAGCTTTTCGGGGTCCATCTACGAGCAGTACTTC. Full variable domain (outside the CDR3, taken from reference TRBV5-1 and TRBJ2-7): KAGVTQTPRYLIKTRGQQVTLSCSPISGHRSVSWYQQTPGQGLQFLFEYFSETQRNKGNFPGRFSGRQFSNSRSEMNVSTLELGDSALYLCASSFSGSIYEQYFGPGTRLTVT.

J is TRBJ1-5 and V is TRBV2; 8 bases are shared with TRBD1. With V trimmed by 2 bases and J by 6 bases, 9 bases remained unmatched. The CDR3 extends over 16 amino acids. Per the germline V gene, CDR1 is SNHLY and CDR2 is FYNNEI. The CDR3 DNA is TGTGCCAGCAGTGAACAGGGGGCGGCTGTGGGTCAGCCCCAGCATTTT. Amino acids: CASSEQGAAVGQPQHF. Combining the CDR3 with reference TRBV2 and TRBJ1-5 gives the whole variable domain EPEVTQTPSHQVTQMGQEVILRCVPISNHLYFYWYRQILGQKVEFLVSFYNNEISEKSEIFDDQFSVERPDGSNFTLKIRSTKLEDSAMYFCASSEQGAAVGQPQHFGDGTRLSIL.